The next 29 T cell receptor beta chains were all read from a single sample in a study of blood T cell repertoires in COVID-19. Sequencing used immunoSEQ multiplex PCR; TCRdb keeps in-frame clones, though not all of them. The table lists 140,000 to 150,000 clones, 75% to 90% of them singletons. Sequencing used peripheral blood. Receptors were obtained from a man aged 60-69 years with active or convalescent COVID-19.

This clone was seen a few times. The V and J genes are TRBV18 and TRBJ2-5; 7 positions match TRBD2. This CDR3 contains 14 residues. Trimming at V came to 0 bases and at J to 4 bases, leaving 2 bases not matched to a gene. Per germline, CDR1 KGHSH and CDR2 LQKENI. CDR3 sequence reads: CASSPPGGRETQYF. The CDR3, as DNA: TGTGCCAGCTCACCACCCGGGGGGAGAGAGACCCAGTACTTC.

This clone was observed once. V gene TRBV30 combines with J gene TRBJ1-2; D ambiguous. Per the germline V gene, CDR1 is GTSNPN and CDR2 is SVGIG (reference sequence). The CDR3 extends over 14 amino acids. Trimming cost V 0 bases and J 6 bases, with 14 bases left between them. The CDR3 loop reads CAWSVVTPNHGYTF. CDR3 DNA: TGTGCCTGGAGTGTCGTGACTCCAAACCATGGCTACACCTTC.

The chain employs TRBV11-2 and TRBJ2-3, with 7 bases matching TRBD1. CDR1 and CDR2 from the germline V gene are SGHAT and FQNNGV. V lost 3 bases and J lost 13; bases outside the gene matches: 7. The CDR3 contains 12 residues. CDR3 loop: CASSFGLDREYF. CDR3 DNA sequence: TGTGCCAGCAGCTTTGGTCTAGACAGGGAGTATTTT.

This rearrangement joins TRBV25-1 to TRBJ1-2, with 9 bases that match TRBD1. Germline loops: CDR1 MGHDK, CDR2 SYGVNS. This CDR3 spans 15 amino acids. V dropped 4 bases and J dropped 4; count of bases not matched to a gene: 7. CDR3 nucleotide sequence: TGTGCCAGCAGTGCTAACAGGGGGCTCGGCTATGGCTACACCTTC. This sequence encodes CASSANRGLGYGYTF.

The DNA for the CDR3 is TGTGCCAGTGGGCGGGAGTACGAGCAGTACTTC. Translated: CASGREYEQYF. The rearrangement links TRBV2 to TRBJ2-7; 7 bases agree with TRBD2. The trim removed 9 bases at V and 4 bases at J, leaving 3 bases unmatched. This CDR3 is built from 11 residues. Germline V CDR1 and CDR2: SNHLY, FYNNEI.

V gene TRBV9 combines with J gene TRBJ2-7; 12 bases fit TRBD1. The ends lost 4 bases at V and 0 bases at J; junction bases unmatched: 2. Per germline, CDR1 SGDLS and CDR2 YYNGEE. This CDR3 spans 15 amino acids. Here the CDR3 DNA reads TGTGCCAGCAGCCCGGGACAGGGGGCCTCCTACGAGCAGTACTTC. Protein: CASSPGQGASYEQYF.

The V gene is TRBV2, the J gene TRBJ2-1; D is uncertain. Trimming left V 8 bases short and J 3 bases short, with 11 bases between. Germline V gives CDR1 SNHLY, CDR2 FYNNEI. The CDR3 runs 13 residues. In DNA, the CDR3 is TGTGCCAGCTCTCGAGGCGTCTACAATGAGCAGTTCTTC. Residues: CASSRGVYNEQFF.

This clone was detected a few times. The chain employs TRBV5-8 and TRBJ1-1, with 8 bases matching TRBD1. Unmatched junction bases numbered 10, after V lost 4 bases and J lost 5 bases. The CDR3 sequence is 15 residues long. CDR1 and CDR2 from the germline V gene are SGHTS and YDEGEE. CDR3: CASSPTGALMTEAFF. DNA of the CDR3: TGTGCCAGCAGCCCGACAGGGGCTCTTATGACTGAAGCTTTCTTT.

The chain couples TRBV18 to TRBJ2-1, with unresolved D. V was shortened by 6 bases and J by 11 bases, with 11 bases between the two germline ends. There are 11 residues in the CDR3. Germline loops: CDR1 KGHSH, CDR2 LQKENI. DNA of the CDR3: TGTGCCAGCTCGCTTGACATTCAGCAGTTCTTC. Its protein is CASSLDIQQFF.

The rearrangement joins TRBV6-5 to TRBJ2-1, with TRBD2 identical over 7 bases. This CDR3 has 15 amino acids. The germline V gene encodes CDR1 MNHEY and CDR2 SVGAGI. The V gene end was trimmed by 7 bases and the J gene end by 2 bases; junction bases not matched to a gene: 8. The CDR3: CASTQLASTYNEQFF. The CDR3 nucleotides read TGTGCCAGCACCCAACTAGCGTCTACCTACAATGAGCAGTTCTTC.

The V call is TRBV7-9, the J call TRBJ2-5, with D hard to call. The CDR3 consists of 13 residues. V shed 1 base and J shed 1 base, with 4 bases lying between them. Germline V CDR1 and CDR2: SEHNR, FQNEAQ (reference sequence). This CDR3 is CASSLVSQETQYF. CDR3 nucleotide sequence: TGTGCCAGCAGCTTAGTCAGCCAAGAGACCCAGTACTTC.

V usage is TRBV11-2 and J usage is TRBJ2-3; 11 nucleotides match TRBD1. The germline gives CDR1 SGHAT, CDR2 FQNNGV. The CDR3 consists of 15 residues. Unmatched junction bases numbered 2, after V lost 5 bases and J lost 1 base. For the CDR3, the DNA is TGTGCCAGCAGCCGGACAGGGGGCGGCACAGATACGCAGTATTTT. Residues: CASSRTGGGTDTQYF. Based on the CDR3 plus reference TRBV11-2 and TRBJ2-3, the full variable domain is EAGVAQSPRYKIIEKRQSVAFWCNPISGHATLYWYQQILGQGPKLLIQFQNNGVVDDSQLPKDRFSAERLKGVDSTLKIQPAKLEDSAVYLCASSRTGGGTDTQYFGPGTRLTVL.

The rearrangement links TRBV5-5 to TRBJ2-5; perhaps TRBD2 as D (6 bases). The CDR3 extends over 14 amino acids. Germline V CDR1 and CDR2: SGHKS, YYEKEE (reference sequence). V was shortened by 0 bases and J by 7 bases, with 13 bases between the two germline ends. CDR3 region: CASSLDTTEGTQYF. CDR3 nucleotide sequence: TGTGCCAGCAGCTTGGATACCACGGAGGGGACCCAGTACTTC.

In DNA form, the CDR3 reads TGTGCCAGTGGGACAGTTAACACCGGGGAGCTGTTTTTT. Protein: CASGTVNTGELFF. The V call is TRBV19, the J call TRBJ2-2; 7 nucleotides agree with TRBD1. V dropped 8 bases and J dropped 2; count of bases not matched to a gene: 2. Germline V CDR1 and CDR2: LNHDA, SQIVND (reference sequence). The CDR3 is made up of 13 amino acids.

The CDR3, as DNA: TGTGCCAGCAGCTATAACCAGGGGGGCTATGGCTACACCTTC. Amino acids: CASSYNQGGYGYTF. V is TRBV7-2 and J is TRBJ1-2; 7 bases line up with TRBD1. CDR3 length: 14 residues. Germline V gene lookup returns CDR1 SGHTA and CDR2 FQGNSA. With 4 bases clipped from V and 4 bases from J, the junction kept 6 bases outside the gene matches.

This sequence joins TRBV7-9 and TRBJ2-7; D possibly corresponds to TRBD2 (6 bases). There are 13 residues in the CDR3. Deletions cut 5 bases from V and 5 bases from J, with 13 bases between. Germline CDR1 and CDR2: SEHNR and FQNEAQ (reference sequence). CDR3 amino acids: CASSGGEFHEQYF. In nucleotides, the CDR3 is TGTGCCAGCAGCGGAGGGGAGTTCCACGAGCAGTACTTC.

This clone occurred once. The V call is TRBV7-9, the J call TRBJ2-2, with D possibly matching TRBD2 (5 bases). The CDR3 has 15 residues. With 7 bases removed from V and 3 bases from J, the gap between germline ends came to 15 bases. Germline V gene sequence: CDR1 SEHNR, CDR2 FQNEAQ (reference sequence). For the CDR3, the DNA is TGTGCCAGCACCCTCGGCGGGCGTGACACCGGGGAGCTGTTTTTT. Residues: CASTLGGRDTGELFF.

V usage is TRBV19 and J usage is TRBJ2-6, with 8 bases lining up with TRBD1. The J segment lost 0 bases and the V segment lost 0 bases, leaving 7 bases of the junction unmatched. The V gene's germline CDR1 is LNHDA and CDR2 SQIVND (reference sequence). The CDR3 runs 19 residues. This CDR3 reads CASSIDPTGALSGANVLTF. The CDR3 region has the DNA TGTGCCAGTAGTATAGATCCGACAGGGGCGCTCTCTGGGGCCAACGTCCTGACTTTC.

The rearrangement uses TRBV28 and TRBJ1-4; 7 positions match TRBD1. The CDR3 covers 15 residues. CDR1 is MDHEN, CDR2 SYDVKM, per germline. The V and J ends lost 6 bases and 1 base, in that order; junction bases with no gene match: 5. The CDR3 loop is CASSASGGTNEKLFF. The CDR3 DNA is TGTGCCAGCAGCGCCTCAGGGGGAACTAATGAAAAACTGTTTTTT. The full variable domain, with the rest looked up from reference TRBV28 and TRBJ1-4, is DVKVTQSSRYLVKRTGEKVFLECVQDMDHENMFWYRQDPGLGLRLIYFSYDVKMKEKGDIPEGYSVSREKKERFSLILESASTNQTSMYLCASSASGGTNEKLFFGSGTQLSVL.

The gene calls are TRBV2 and TRBJ2-5; maybe TRBD1 (6 bases). This CDR3 region has 14 residues. The V and J ends lost 7 bases and 4 bases respectively, with 16 bases between them. Per the germline V gene, CDR1 is SNHLY and CDR2 is FYNNEI. The CDR3: CASNNGRGPETQYF. CDR3 nucleotides: TGTGCCAGCAATAACGGCAGGGGCCCAGAGACCCAGTACTTC.

The chain is built from TRBV7-9 and TRBJ1-2; a weak D match, TRBD1 (5 bases). CDR1 SEHNR and CDR2 FQNEAQ come from the germline V gene (reference sequence). Trimming took 2 bases from V and 6 from J, leaving 13 bases between them. The CDR3 sequence is 14 residues long. The CDR3 region is CASSLSGKGNGYTF. DNA of the CDR3: TGTGCCAGCAGCTTATCAGGGAAGGGTAATGGCTACACCTTC.

The rearrangement links TRBV11-3 to TRBJ2-2, with 11 nucleotides matching TRBD1. The germline V gene has CDR1 SGHNT and CDR2 YENEEA. The J segment lost 2 bases and the V segment lost 2 bases, leaving 1 base of the junction unmatched. The CDR3 loop spans 16 amino acids. CDR3 sequence: CASSLRTGGNTGELFF. The CDR3 DNA follows: TGTGCCAGCAGCTTAAGGACAGGGGGCAACACCGGGGAGCTGTTTTTT.

The chain couples TRBV20-1 to TRBJ2-1; no definite D call. Per germline, CDR1 DFQATT and CDR2 SNEGSKA (reference sequence). The CDR3 length is 14 residues. Trimming stripped 3 bases from V and 2 bases from J, with 11 bases between. CDR3 coding DNA: TGCAGTGCTAGTGGCGGTATCACCTACAATGAGCAGTTCTTC. This translates into CSASGGITYNEQFF.

This sequence joins TRBV6-4 and TRBJ1-5, with a tentative D call TRBD1 (6 bases). The V end was cut by 2 bases, the J end by 8 bases, with 16 bases between. The V gene's germline CDR1 is MRHNA and CDR2 SNTAGT. This CDR3 contains 15 residues. DNA for the CDR3: TGTGCCAGCAGTGACAGAAGGACAGCCTTTAAGCCCCAGCATTTT. Protein sequence: CASSDRRTAFKPQHF.

V usage is TRBV9 and J usage is TRBJ2-3; 7 bases agree with TRBD2. The CDR3 sequence is 16 residues long. Germline V lookup: CDR1 SGDLS, CDR2 YYNGEE. The V and J ends lost 0 bases and 4 bases, in that order; junction bases with no gene match: 8. The CDR3 DNA sequence: TGTGCCAGCAGCGTAGAGGTGGGGGGGGTCGCAGATACGCAGTATTTT. It encodes CASSVEVGGVADTQYF.

The chain has TRBV2 and TRBJ2-7; tentatively, D is TRBD2 (6 bases). Trimming took 6 bases from V and 6 from J, leaving 15 bases between them. Germline V lookup: CDR1 SNHLY, CDR2 FYNNEI. The CDR3 runs to 13 residues. The CDR3 DNA reads as TGTGCCAGCAGCCCTGGGGGGATCCGCGAGCAGTACTTC. Protein sequence: CASSPGGIREQYF.

The chain couples TRBV9 to TRBJ2-7; 8 bases map to TRBD2. CDR1 is SGDLS, CDR2 YYNGEE, per germline. This CDR3 is 14 amino acids long. V was pared by 4 bases and J by 2 bases, with 5 bases of the junction left unmatched. DNA of the CDR3: TGTGCCAGCAGCAACGGGGGGGGCCCCTACGAGCAGTACTTC. This translates into CASSNGGGPYEQYF.

The chain carries TRBV24-1 and TRBJ2-1; 12 bases are a match to TRBD2. The V and J ends lost 9 bases and 6 bases, in that order; junction bases with no gene match: 8. CDR3 length equals 15 residues. Germline assignment: CDR1 KGHDR and CDR2 SFDVKD. This chain's CDR3 is CATGLSSGRANEQFF. The CDR3 nucleotides are TGTGCCACCGGTCTGTCTAGCGGGAGGGCCAATGAGCAGTTCTTC.

This chain links TRBV5-1 with TRBJ2-3, with D maybe TRBD2 (6 bases). The V gene's germline CDR1 is SGHRS and CDR2 YFSETQ. The CDR3 spans 15 residues. V was shortened by 4 bases and J by 2 bases, with 14 bases between the two germline ends. The CDR3 region is CASSGYAGLTDTQYF. The CDR3, as DNA: TGCGCCAGCAGCGGCTACGCGGGGCTCACAGATACGCAGTATTTT.